The 20 T cell receptor beta chains presented below share a single source sample, sequenced in a study of shared T cell receptors in the human thymus. Here immunoSEQ multiplex PCR was the method, and the copy in TCRdb shows in-frame clones only, minus some. The sample gives about 710,000 clones, 70% to 90% of which show up once; 0.009% to 0.0095% is in the top ten. These data also formed part of another study, on human thymus T cells.

The sample comprised thymocytes. The receptors stem from a boy under two years old with a congenital heart defect.

The chain has TRBV5-1 and TRBJ2-7; 7 nucleotides align to TRBD2. Unmatched junction bases numbered 12, after V lost 4 bases and J lost 5 bases. The CDR3 length is 15 residues. Germline assignment: CDR1 SGHRS and CDR2 YFSETQ. The CDR3 DNA reads TGCGCCAGCAGCCTACCCTCTAGCGGCGCCGACGAGCAGTACTTC. Translated: CASSLPSSGADEQYF.

This clone was detected only once. The chain carries TRBV7-9 and TRBJ1-2; 10 bases match TRBD1. V was clipped by 5 bases and J by 3 bases; unmatched bases: 3. Germline V gene sequence: CDR1 SEHNR, CDR2 FQNEAQ (reference sequence). The CDR3 loop spans 14 amino acids. The CDR3 spells CASSLGTGDYGYTF. CDR3 nucleotides: TGTGCCAGCAGCCTCGGGACAGGGGACTATGGCTACACCTTC.

This clone was seen once. The chain carries TRBV2 and TRBJ1-5, with D possibly matching TRBD1 (6 bases). V lost 7 bases, J lost 6 bases, and 10 bases lay in between. Per germline, CDR1 SNHLY and CDR2 FYNNEI. The CDR3 runs 12 residues. CDR3: CASNQGTQPQHF. The CDR3, as DNA: TGTGCCAGCAATCAGGGGACTCAGCCCCAGCATTTT.

In DNA, the CDR3 is TGTGCCAGCAGCGTAGCTTTACTAGCGGGATACAATGAGCAGTTCTTC. Its protein is CASSVALLAGYNEQFF. This chain joins TRBV9 and TRBJ2-1; 10 nucleotides agree with TRBD2. The CDR3 has 16 residues. Germline CDR1 reads SGDLS; CDR2 reads YYNGEE. V shed 0 bases and J 4 bases; nucleotides not matched to a gene: 4.

The genes are TRBV4-3 and TRBJ2-3; D perhaps matches TRBD2 (6 bases). V dropped 0 bases and J dropped 0 bases, with 13 bases sitting between them. The CDR3 is 17 residues long. The germline V gene encodes CDR1 LGHNA and CDR2 YSLEER. CDR3 sequence reads: CASSQDVAGRSTDTQYF. The CDR3 nucleotides read TGCGCCAGCAGCCAAGATGTCGCGGGGAGAAGCACAGATACGCAGTATTTT.

In DNA form, the CDR3 reads TGCGCCAGCAGCCGCCTCCTTGGGGGGAATCAGCCCCAGCATTTT. Its translation: CASSRLLGGNQPQHF. The V call is TRBV4-3, the J call TRBJ1-5, with a weak D call TRBD1 (5 bases). This CDR3 spans 15 amino acids. The germline gives CDR1 LGHNA, CDR2 YSLEER. V was pared by 4 bases and J by 4 bases, with 14 bases between.

The chain uses TRBV4-2 and TRBJ2-5; D gene unclear. The CDR3 loop spans 14 amino acids. The germline V gene encodes CDR1 LGHNA and CDR2 YNFKEQ. The V and J ends lost 0 bases and 0 bases respectively, with 5 bases between them. CDR3 nucleotides: TGTGCCAGCAGCCAAGACCAGAACCAAGAGACCCAGTACTTC. Protein sequence: CASSQDQNQETQYF.

The rearrangement links TRBV11-2 to TRBJ2-1, with D tentatively TRBD2 (6 bases). The CDR3 is 14 amino acids. Germline V CDR1 and CDR2: SGHAT, FQNNGV. Between the trimmed V and J ends, which lost 3 bases and 7 bases, there was a span of 13 bases. The CDR3 coding sequence is TGTGCCAGCAGCTTGGGAGGAGAGGAGAATGAGCAGTTCTTC. As protein: CASSLGGEENEQFF.

This chain links TRBV4-1 with TRBJ2-1, with D perhaps matching TRBD2 (7 bases). V lost 2 bases to trimming and J lost 12 bases, with 23 bases between them. The CDR3 loop spans 16 amino acids. Germline loops: CDR1 MGHRA, CDR2 YSYEKL. For the CDR3, the DNA is TGCGCCAGCAGCCAAAGGGGGAGCGGGATGGGTTTTGGGCAGTTCTTC. Translating gives CASSQRGSGMGFGQFF.

The genes are TRBV6-7 and TRBJ2-7; 7 bases align to TRBD1. TRBV6-7 is assigned to the ORF class and has an uncertain function. The CDR3 is 16 amino acids. The J segment lost 0 bases and the V segment lost 2 bases, leaving 7 bases of the junction unmatched. The CDR3 nucleotides read TGTGCCAGCAGTTACGGAACAGGGGATAGCTCCTACGAGCAGTACTTC. Translating it yields CASSYGTGDSSYEQYF.

V is TRBV19 and J is TRBJ1-4; 9 bases are shared with TRBD1. Germline V gene data show CDR1 as LNHDA and CDR2 as SQIVND (reference sequence). The CDR3 is made up of 15 amino acids. With 7 bases clipped from V and 8 bases from J, the junction kept 11 bases outside the gene matches. CDR3 bases: TGTGCCAGTACCCCCGGGACAGGGAAGAGGGAAAAACTGTTTTTT. Translated: CASTPGTGKREKLFF. Together with reference TRBV19 and TRBJ1-4, the CDR3 gives the full variable domain: DGGITQSPKYLFRKEGQNVTLSCEQNLNHDAMYWYRQDPGQGLRLIYYSQIVNDFQKGDIAEGYSVSREKKESFPLTVTSAQKNPTAFYLCASTPGTGKREKLFFGSGTQLSVL.

The chain is built from TRBV28 and TRBJ2-7, with D possibly TRBD1 on 5 matching bases. This CDR3 comprises 21 residues. V was shortened by 5 bases and J by 0 bases, with 32 bases between the two germline ends. CDR1 and CDR2 (germline): MDHEN, SYDVKM. CDR3 loop: CASSLPPRVLGVYLDSYEQYF. CDR3 bases: TGTGCCAGCAGTCTGCCACCCCGGGTGCTAGGGGTCTACTTAGACTCCTACGAGCAGTACTTC.

This chain links TRBV5-1 with TRBJ2-7; tentative D call: TRBD1 (7 bases). Germline lookup yields CDR1 SGHRS and CDR2 YFSETQ. The CDR3 has 16 residues. V lost 0 bases and J 3 bases, leaving 16 bases between the germline ends. The CDR3 loop reads CASSLEEGALVYEQYF. DNA for the CDR3: TGCGCCAGCAGCTTGGAGGAGGGGGCTCTAGTCTACGAGCAGTACTTC.

The chain combines TRBV19 with TRBJ1-2; D ambiguous. Germline CDR1 LNHDA, CDR2 SQIVND (reference sequence). Trimming left V 1 base short and J 6 bases short, with 15 bases between. CDR3 size: 15 residues. The CDR3 DNA reads TGTGCCAGTAGTATAGGGTCAGAGGTTGGTGATGGCTACACCTTC. Amino acid sequence: CASSIGSEVGDGYTF.

Turning to this clone: Germline and junction disagree at one end, which may indicate a read error. Other DNA sequences of this sample code for an identical CDR3. The chain recombines TRBV5-1 with TRBJ1-6, with TRBD1 as a possible D gene (5 bases). The germline gives CDR1 SGHRS, CDR2 YFSETQ. The CDR3 has 15 amino acids. This CDR3 reads CASSLSRVGDSPLHF. The CDR3 region has the DNA TGCGCCAGCAGCTTGTCCCGGGTAGGGGATTCCCCCCTCCACTTT.

The J gene is TRBJ2-7, the V gene TRBV5-5, with D maybe TRBD2 (7 bases). Germline CDR1 reads SGHKS; CDR2 reads YYEKEE (reference sequence). The CDR3 spans 14 residues. V lost 2 bases and J 3 bases, leaving 12 bases between the germline ends. CDR3 in amino acids: CASSFEGGLYEQYF. CDR3 DNA sequence: TGTGCCAGCAGCTTTGAGGGGGGGCTCTACGAGCAGTACTTC.

This chain links TRBV7-3 with TRBJ2-3; weak D call: TRBD1 (5 bases). The V end lost 5 bases, the J end lost 2 bases, and 11 bases lay between the germline ends. Germline CDR1 is SGHTA and CDR2 is FQGTGA. This CDR3 is built from 14 residues. CDR3 loop: CASSVGGHTDTQYF. CDR3 nucleotides: TGTGCCAGCAGCGTTGGCGGACACACAGATACGCAGTATTTT.

The chain employs TRBV27 and TRBJ1-5, with TRBD1 as a possible D gene (5 bases). Deletions cut 3 bases from V and 3 bases from J, with 12 bases between. From germline, CDR1 is MNHEY and CDR2 SMNVEV (reference sequence). This CDR3 comprises 15 residues. The CDR3 protein is CASSFSQDPNQPQHF. The CDR3 region has the DNA TGTGCCAGCAGTTTTTCACAGGACCCCAATCAGCCCCAGCATTTT.

The chain joins TRBV5-4 to TRBJ1-2; the match to TRBD1 covers 7 bases. The CDR3 loop spans 16 amino acids. The germline V gene has CDR1 SGHNT and CDR2 YYREEE (reference sequence). Trimming removed 0 bases from V and 4 bases from J; junction bases left unmatched: 9. The DNA for the CDR3 is TGTGCCAGCAGCTTGGGGACAGGCTCCAGTGGCTATGGCTACACCTTC. It is translated as CASSLGTGSSGYGYTF.

The chain uses TRBV6-5 and TRBJ2-7; the match to TRBD2 covers 12 bases. After removal of 0 bases from V and 6 bases from J, the junction contained 6 bases not matched to a gene. The CDR3 has 16 amino acids. In germline, CDR1 is MNHEY, CDR2 SVGAGI. CDR3 in amino acids: CASSYSYGLAGPEQYF. CDR3 nucleotide sequence: TGTGCCAGCAGTTACTCATATGGACTAGCGGGACCCGAGCAGTACTTC.